This TCR beta chain was identified in a study of response to subunit inactivated influenza vaccine. Study results and limitations: Authors suggested that a seasonal influenza vaccination recruits few new T cells each time.

TCRdb passed the RT-PCR reads through MiXCR, listing each CDR3 protein once. The sample consists of more than 150,000 distinct CDR3 sequences, roughly 8.7% of them appearing once. Note on this clonotype: The antigen is unknown.

V lost 6 bases, J lost 2 bases, and 7 bases lay in between. Looked up from germline, CDR1 is MDHEN and CDR2 is SYDVKM. The CDR3 is 12 residues long. The chain combines TRBV28 with TRBJ1-2; D is undetermined. The clonotype comes from a man aged 50 to 60 who received an inactivated influenza vaccine. The sequences come from non-naive T cells sorted from PBMCs, collected on the day of vaccination. DNA of the CDR3: TGTGCCAGCAGACAACAGAACTATGGCTACACCTTC. Residues: CASRQQNYGYTF.